The 28 T cell receptor beta chains in this list originate from one sample, sequenced in a study of cytomegalovirus exposure and HLA in healthy donors. TCRdb's copy holds only in-frame clones and misses some; the assay was immunoSEQ multiplex PCR. The table has 65,000 to 70,000 clones, about 91% seen once. The source material was PBMCs. The receptors here all came from a man aged 18 to 30 in good health and CMV-seronegative.

The genes are TRBV29-1 and TRBJ2-1, with 7 bases that match TRBD2. CDR1 SQVTM and CDR2 ANQGSEA come from the germline V gene. CDR3 length equals 17 residues. With 2 bases clipped from V and 4 bases from J, the junction kept 14 bases outside the gene matches. The CDR3 coding sequence is TGCAGCGTTGAACGATACGGAGCTAGCGGCCCTTACAATGAGCAGTTCTTC. Protein: CSVERYGASGPYNEQFF.

The CDR3 protein is CASKGTGGNTEAFF. The CDR3 DNA sequence: TGTGCCAGCAAAGGCACAGGGGGCAACACTGAAGCTTTCTTT. The chain couples TRBV9 to TRBJ1-1, with 9 nucleotides matching TRBD1. The CDR3 spans 14 residues. CDR1 and CDR2 from the germline V gene are SGDLS and YYNGEE. J lost 2 bases, V lost 6 bases, and 5 bases had no gene match. The full variable domain, rest sourced from reference TRBV9 and TRBJ1-1, is DSGVTQTPKHLITATGQRVTLRCSPRSGDLSVYWYQQSLDQGLQFLIQYYNGEERAKGNILERFSAQQFPDLHSELNLSSLELGDSALYFCASKGTGGNTEAFFGQGTRLTVV.

The J gene is TRBJ1-2, the V gene TRBV9; D possibly corresponds to TRBD1 (5 bases). From germline, CDR1 is SGDLS and CDR2 YYNGEE. This CDR3 is built from 13 residues. The V gene lost 4 bases and the J gene lost 3 bases, with 10 bases spanning the gap. Written as DNA, the CDR3 is TGTGCCAGCAGCCCGGGGGGGGACTATGGCTACACCTTC. Residues: CASSPGGDYGYTF.

V gene TRBV4-2 combines with J gene TRBJ2-1; the D gene is possibly TRBD2 (5 bases). The germline gives CDR1 LGHNA, CDR2 YNFKEQ. V lost 3 bases and J 5 bases, leaving 17 bases between the germline ends. The length of the CDR3 is 16 residues. The CDR3 is CASSQLSGEVNNEQFF. Written as DNA, the CDR3 is TGTGCCAGCAGCCAGTTAAGCGGAGAGGTCAACAATGAGCAGTTCTTC.

The V and J genes are TRBV28 and TRBJ1-2; weak D call: TRBD1 (6 bases). Germline CDR1 reads MDHEN; CDR2 reads SYDVKM. The CDR3 has 14 amino acids. V lost 7 bases, J lost 4 bases, and 16 bases lay in between. As DNA, the CDR3 is TGTGCCAGCACCTCGGGGGGGCGCGTCTATGGCTACACCTTC. Translation gives CASTSGGRVYGYTF.

CDR3 sequence: CASSFGQMIPTNEKLFF. CDR3 coding DNA: TGTGCCAGCAGCTTTGGACAGATGATTCCCACTAATGAAAAACTGTTTTTT. The chain has TRBV7-9 and TRBJ1-4; TRBD1 might be the D (6 bases). Germline V lookup: CDR1 SEHNR, CDR2 FQNEAQ (reference sequence). The length of the CDR3 is 17 residues. The ends were cut back, 3 bases at V and 2 bases at J, with 16 bases in the middle. The full variable domain, rest sourced from reference TRBV7-9 and TRBJ1-4, is DTGVSQNPRHKITKRGQNVTFRCDPISEHNRLYWYRQTLGQGPEFLTYFQNEAQLEKSRLLSDRFSAERPKGSFSTLEIQRTEQGDSAMYLCASSFGQMIPTNEKLFFGSGTQLSVL.

This clone was observed a single time. This chain uses TRBV29-1 with TRBJ1-1; no firm D call. V was trimmed by 5 bases and J by 1 base, leaving 5 bases between them. The length of the CDR3 is 11 residues. Per germline, CDR1 SQVTM and CDR2 ANQGSEA. The CDR3 DNA reads TGCAGCGTTAGCCCGAACACTGAAGCTTTCTTT. It specifies CSVSPNTEAFF.

The V and J genes are TRBV27 and TRBJ2-7; D gene uncertain. Germline CDR1 is MNHEY and CDR2 is SMNVEV (reference sequence). Trimming took 0 bases from V and 6 from J, leaving 15 bases between them. The CDR3 contains 15 residues. The CDR3 coding sequence is TGTGCCAGCAGTTTATCCCCGATCTCCTCTAGCGAGCAGTACTTC. This encodes CASSLSPISSSEQYF.

This clone showed up just once. The chain links TRBV28 to TRBJ2-4, with a possible D match to TRBD2 (6 bases). V dropped 2 bases and J dropped 1 base, with 24 bases sitting between them. CDR1 is MDHEN, CDR2 SYDVKM, per germline. This CDR3 comprises 20 residues. CDR3 loop: CASSLNGRARGGEAKNIQYF. As DNA, the CDR3 is TGTGCCAGCAGTTTAAATGGCAGGGCGCGAGGAGGGGAGGCCAAAAACATTCAGTACTTC.

This sequence joins TRBV5-6 and TRBJ2-7; weak D call: TRBD2 (5 bases). From germline, CDR1 is SGHDT and CDR2 YYEEEE. The length of the CDR3 is 18 residues. V gave up 6 bases and J gave up 3 bases, with 28 bases separating them. The CDR3 reads CASTSPLGKGSANYEQYF. CDR3 DNA: TGTGCCAGCACCTCCCCCCTAGGGAAGGGTAGCGCTAACTACGAGCAGTACTTC. Full variable domain (missing parts from reference TRBV5-6 and TRBJ2-7): DAGVTQSPTHLIKTRGQQVTLRCSPKSGHDTVSWYQQALGQGPQFIFQYYEEEERQRGNFPDRFSGHQFPNYSSELNVNALLLGDSALYLCASTSPLGKGSANYEQYFGPGTRLTVT.

V and J are TRBV7-2 and TRBJ2-3; the D is unclear. Trimming removed 3 bases from V and 2 bases from J, with 18 bases in between. The germline V gene encodes CDR1 SGHTA and CDR2 FQGNSA. This CDR3 contains 17 residues. This CDR3 reads CASSLYLRLSNTDTQYF. In DNA form, the CDR3 reads TGTGCCAGCAGCTTGTACCTTCGGCTTAGCAACACAGATACGCAGTATTTT.

The chain employs TRBV25-1 and TRBJ1-1; 7 bases are a match to TRBD1. The germline V gene has CDR1 MGHDK and CDR2 SYGVNS. The CDR3 totals 15 residues. V was pared by 8 bases and J by 4 bases, with 13 bases of the junction left unmatched. The CDR3 DNA is TGTGCCAGCCTTCCGACAGGGCGTGAGTCCACTGAAGCTTTCTTT. This translates into CASLPTGRESTEAFF.

This chain joins TRBV18 and TRBJ2-3; TRBD2 matches 7 bases. J was trimmed by 0 bases and V by 4 bases; bases with no gene match: 10. The CDR3 loop spans 17 amino acids. The germline V gene encodes CDR1 KGHSH and CDR2 LQKENI. The CDR3 DNA reads TGTGCCAGCTCACGCCTGGGAAGCGGGATGAGCACAGATACGCAGTATTTT. Translating gives CASSRLGSGMSTDTQYF.

The chain joins TRBV6-5 to TRBJ2-7; 12 positions match TRBD2. The CDR3 has 15 residues. Trimming cost V 4 bases and J 4 bases; bases outside gene matches: 5. Germline CDR1 reads MNHEY; CDR2 reads SVGAGI. Here the CDR3 reads CASSSTSGRLYEQYF. For the CDR3, the DNA is TGTGCCAGCAGTTCGACTAGCGGGAGATTGTACGAGCAGTACTTC.

V gene TRBV29-1 combines with J gene TRBJ2-6; 7 nucleotides match TRBD1. This CDR3 contains 18 residues. After removal of 6 bases from V and 0 bases from J, the junction contained 14 bases not matched to a gene. Germline CDR1 reads SQVTM; CDR2 reads ANQGSEA. The chain's CDR3 is CSVLLRRQGASGANVLTF. The CDR3, as DNA: TGCAGCGTACTTCTCAGGCGACAGGGCGCCTCTGGGGCCAACGTCCTGACTTTC.

A single count supports this clone. This chain links TRBV7-9 with TRBJ2-6, with D perhaps TRBD1 (6 bases). The CDR3 sequence is 17 residues long. The V and J ends lost 5 bases and 2 bases respectively, with 16 bases between them. The germline V gene encodes CDR1 SEHNR and CDR2 FQNEAQ (reference sequence). The CDR3 DNA reads as TGTGCCAGCAGCCTCTCTCAGGGGCAGACTGGGGCCAACGTCCTGACTTTC. Its protein product is CASSLSQGQTGANVLTF.

The chain carries TRBV5-4 and TRBJ2-1; D gene uncertain. Between the trimmed V and J ends, which lost 3 bases and 6 bases, there was a span of 13 bases. CDR1 SGHNT and CDR2 YYREEE come from the germline V gene (reference sequence). CDR3 length: 14 amino acids. CDR3 DNA: TGTGCCAGCAGCTCCATTAGAAGCCTCAATGAGCAGTTCTTC. Translating gives CASSSIRSLNEQFF.

The V gene is TRBV5-4, the J gene TRBJ2-7, with a possible D match to TRBD1 (6 bases). V lost 4 bases to trimming and J lost 3 bases, with 14 bases between them. This CDR3 contains 14 residues. Germline assignment: CDR1 SGHNT and CDR2 YYREEE (reference sequence). CDR3 DNA sequence: TGTGCCAGCAGCGTAGACACAGGGAACTACGAGCAGTACTTC. Translation: CASSVDTGNYEQYF.

The chain is built from TRBV7-2 and TRBJ2-3; tentative D call: TRBD2 (5 bases). V lost 3 bases to trimming and J lost 6 bases, with 10 bases between them. Germline V gene data show CDR1 as SGHTA and CDR2 as FQGNSA. This CDR3 spans 13 amino acids. This CDR3 reads CASSLAGVDTQYF. The CDR3 DNA is TGTGCCAGCAGCTTGGCGGGTGTGGATACGCAGTATTTT.

On this clone: The junction differs from germline at one of its ends, possibly a read error. The chain joins TRBV10-3 to TRBJ2-7; D gene uncertain. This CDR3 is 11 amino acids long. Per the germline V gene, CDR1 is ENHRY and CDR2 is SYGVKD. The CDR3 bases are TGTGCCATCGGCCTGTCCTCCGAGCAGTACTTC. It encodes CAIGLSSEQYF.

This chain links TRBV7-2 with TRBJ2-2; 7 bases map to TRBD1. The CDR3 contains 15 residues. Germline lookup yields CDR1 SGHTA and CDR2 FQGNSA. The junction had 6 bases not matched to a gene; V was cut back by 4 bases and J by 4 bases. CDR3 nucleotides: TGTGCCAGCAGCTCAAGGGACAGATCCACCGGGGAGCTGTTTTTT. It codes for CASSSRDRSTGELFF.

The chain employs TRBV7-9 and TRBJ2-3, with TRBD2 matching 7 bases. The germline V gene has CDR1 SEHNR and CDR2 FQNEAQ (reference sequence). The V and J ends lost 6 bases and 2 bases, in that order; junction bases with no gene match: 11. The CDR3 totals 16 residues. CDR3 amino acids: CASRSLANRNTDTQYF. The DNA for the CDR3 is TGTGCCAGCAGGTCACTAGCGAACAGGAACACAGATACGCAGTATTTT. The full variable domain, its missing parts supplied by reference TRBV7-9 and TRBJ2-3, is DTGVSQNPRHKITKRGQNVTFRCDPISEHNRLYWYRQTLGQGPEFLTYFQNEAQLEKSRLLSDRFSAERPKGSFSTLEIQRTEQGDSAMYLCASRSLANRNTDTQYFGPGTRLTVL.

This chain uses TRBV28 with TRBJ2-3; D is unclear. The length of the CDR3 is 13 residues. CDR1 and CDR2 (germline): MDHEN, SYDVKM. V lost 5 bases, J lost 6 bases, and 12 bases lay in between. The CDR3 DNA reads TGTGCCAGCAGTGGCCCCCCCGGGGATACGCAGTATTTT. Amino acid sequence: CASSGPPGDTQYF.

CDR3 amino acids: CASSLTGTSIGEQYF. The CDR3 region has the DNA TGTGCCAGCAGCTTAACCGGGACTAGCATCGGCGAGCAGTACTTC. The V gene is TRBV5-8, the J gene TRBJ2-7; 9 bases agree with TRBD2. V trimming: 2 bases; J trimming: 6 bases; junction bases outside the gene matches: 9. Germline loops: CDR1 SGHTS, CDR2 YDEGEE. CDR3 length: 15 amino acids.

The chain carries TRBV5-6 and TRBJ2-7; the match to TRBD2 covers 14 bases. CDR3 length equals 15 residues. Per the germline V gene, CDR1 is SGHDT and CDR2 is YYEEEE. Trimming removed 1 base from V and 6 bases from J; junction bases left unmatched: 3. The CDR3 DNA follows: TGTGCCAGCAGCTTGCGACTAGCGGGAGGGGTCGAGCAGTACTTC. Translating gives CASSLRLAGGVEQYF.

This clone was recorded only once. The chain joins TRBV11-2 to TRBJ2-5; D uncertain. Germline CDR1 and CDR2: SGHAT and FQNNGV. The CDR3 consists of 12 residues. The ends were cut back, 6 bases at V and 5 bases at J, with 10 bases in the middle. CDR3 DNA sequence: TGTGCCAGCAGTAGAGGAAGGGAGACCCAGTACTTC. Residues: CASSRGRETQYF. The whole variable domain, filled in from reference TRBV11-2 and TRBJ2-5, reads EAGVAQSPRYKIIEKRQSVAFWCNPISGHATLYWYQQILGQGPKLLIQFQNNGVVDDSQLPKDRFSAERLKGVDSTLKIQPAKLEDSAVYLCASSRGRETQYFGPGTRLLVL.

CDR3: CASSLLTSGSTDTQYF. CDR3 DNA: TGTGCCAGCAGCCTCCTGACTAGCGGTAGCACAGATACGCAGTATTTT. V usage is TRBV14 and J usage is TRBJ2-3; 9 bases are shared with TRBD2. The CDR3 sequence is 16 residues long. CDR1 and CDR2 (germline): SGHDN, FVKESK. The V gene end was trimmed by 4 bases and the J gene end by 0 bases; junction bases not matched to a gene: 5.

The chain employs TRBV6-1 and TRBJ1-5, with TRBD1 matching over 10 bases. V shed 1 base, J shed 6 bases, and the junction held 0 bases outside the gene matches. The V gene's germline CDR1 is MNHNS and CDR2 SASEGT. CDR3 length equals 14 residues. CDR3 coding DNA: TGTGCCAGCAGTGAAGGACAGGGGGCTCAGCCCCAGCATTTT. This sequence encodes CASSEGQGAQPQHF.